The entry below gives a single T cell receptor beta chain sequence along with its context. Antigen unknown. This entry is derived from a study of T cell responses to AZD1222 COVID-19 vaccine. Regarding the study as a whole: Across spike, vaccine-associated CD4 TCRs were found, dominant at 160-218 and 743-854.

Only in-frame clones appear in the TCRdb table, and some are missing; sequencing was by immunoSEQ multiplex PCR. This table has approximately 120,000 clones, around 92% appearing once. Germline CDR1 and CDR2: LNHNV and YYDKDF (reference sequence). Trimming stripped 0 bases from V and 1 base from J, with 0 bases between. There are 12 residues in the CDR3. The receptor was isolated from an adult in good health. The sample in question was peripheral blood, obtained on day 0 of AZD1222 vaccination. V is TRBV15 and J is TRBJ2-5; D is unclear. CDR3 sequence reads: CATSRDQETQYF. CDR3 coding DNA: TGTGCCACCAGCAGAGACCAAGAGACCCAGTACTTC.